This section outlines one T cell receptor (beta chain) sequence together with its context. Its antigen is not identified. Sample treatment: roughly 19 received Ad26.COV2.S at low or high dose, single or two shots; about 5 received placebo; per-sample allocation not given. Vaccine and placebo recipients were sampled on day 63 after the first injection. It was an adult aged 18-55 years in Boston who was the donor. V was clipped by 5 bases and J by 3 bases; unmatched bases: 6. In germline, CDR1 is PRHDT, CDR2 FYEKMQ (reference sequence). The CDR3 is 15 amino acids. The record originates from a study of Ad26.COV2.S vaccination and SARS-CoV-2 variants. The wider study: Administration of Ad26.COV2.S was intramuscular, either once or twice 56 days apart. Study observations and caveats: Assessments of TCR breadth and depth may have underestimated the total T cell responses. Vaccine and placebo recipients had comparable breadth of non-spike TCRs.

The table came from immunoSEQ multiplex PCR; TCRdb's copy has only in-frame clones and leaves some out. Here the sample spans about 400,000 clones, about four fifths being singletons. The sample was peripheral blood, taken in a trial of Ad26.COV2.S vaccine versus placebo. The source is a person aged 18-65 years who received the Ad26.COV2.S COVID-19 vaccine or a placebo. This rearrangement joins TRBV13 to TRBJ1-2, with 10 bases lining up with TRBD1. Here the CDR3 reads CASSPGTGEDYGYTF. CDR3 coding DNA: TGTGCCAGCAGCCCCGGGACAGGGGAAGACTATGGCTACACCTTC.